This T cell receptor beta chain was obtained from a study of blood T cell repertoires in COVID-19. Study information: COVID-19 samples collected from the United States, Italy and Spain covered acute and convalescent phases.

The method was immunoSEQ multiplex PCR; TCRdb's version includes in-frame clones alone and lacks a portion of them. This table has under 250,000 clones, 86% appearing once. The CDR3 contains 13 residues. Germline V gene sequence: CDR1 MNHEY, CDR2 SMNVEV (reference sequence). The V end was cut by 4 bases, the J end by 4 bases, with 9 bases between. The receptor was isolated from a woman aged 55-70 years who had recovered from COVID-19. The sequenced sample consisted of peripheral blood. This sequence joins TRBV27 and TRBJ2-3; D is possibly TRBD2 (6 bases). CDR3 nucleotide sequence: TGTGCCAGCAGTTACTGGGGGGCAGATACGCAGTATTTT. Amino acid sequence: CASSYWGADTQYF.